The 2 T cell receptor beta chains listed next were all sequenced from one sample in a study of T cells in Graves' hyperthyroidism and ophthalmopathy. The source material, RNA transcripts, was used to amplify TCR beta CDR3 regions. First-round RT-PCR with HTBI primers amplified the TCR CDR3 region. A single record per CDR3 protein comes from TCRdb applying MiXCR to the multiplex PCR reads. Of almost 250,000 distinct CDR3 sequences in the sample, about 25% were seen once. Specimen: blood. These TCRs come from a woman in her forties with Graves' ophthalmopathy.

This clonotype was recorded many times. The chain is built from TRBV27 and TRBJ2-4; perhaps D is TRBD1 or TRBD2 (5 bases each). V lost 6 bases to trimming and J lost 6 bases, with 18 bases between them. Germline-derived CDR1 and CDR2 are MNHEY and SMNVEV (reference sequence). The CDR3 sequence is 15 residues long. CDR3 protein: CASSPGASSVNIQYF. In nucleotides, the CDR3 is TGTGCCAGCAGCCCCGGGGCCTCGTCCGTAAACATTCAGTACTTC.

The sample holds many counts of this clonotype. The chain links TRBV18 to TRBJ1-5, with D perhaps TRBD1 (6 bases). Trimming shortened V by 2 bases and J by 5 bases, and 13 bases separated the two germline ends. The germline gives CDR1 KGHSH, CDR2 LQKENI. The CDR3 runs to 15 residues. The DNA for the CDR3 is TGTGCCAGCTCACCAACCAGCAGGGGAGATCAGCCCCAGCATTTT. Translated, it gives CASSPTSRGDQPQHF.